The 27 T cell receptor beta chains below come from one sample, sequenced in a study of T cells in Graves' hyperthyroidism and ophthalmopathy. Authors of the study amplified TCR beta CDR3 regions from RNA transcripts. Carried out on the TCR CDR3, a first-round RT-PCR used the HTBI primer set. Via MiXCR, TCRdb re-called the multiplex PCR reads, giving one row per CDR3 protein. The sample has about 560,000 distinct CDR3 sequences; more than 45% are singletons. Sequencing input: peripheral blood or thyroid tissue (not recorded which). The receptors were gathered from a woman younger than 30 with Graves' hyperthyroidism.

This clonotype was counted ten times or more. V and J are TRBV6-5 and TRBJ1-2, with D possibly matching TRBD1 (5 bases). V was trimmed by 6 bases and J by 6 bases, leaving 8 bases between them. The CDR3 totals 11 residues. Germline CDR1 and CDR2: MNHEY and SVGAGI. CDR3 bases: TGTGCCAGCAGGAAAGGGGATGGCTACACCTTC. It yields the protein CASRKGDGYTF.

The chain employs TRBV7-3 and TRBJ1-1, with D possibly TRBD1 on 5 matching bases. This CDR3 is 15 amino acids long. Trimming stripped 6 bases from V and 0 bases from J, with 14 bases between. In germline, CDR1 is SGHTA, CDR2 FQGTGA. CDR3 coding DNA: TGTGCCAGCAGTTCCAACAGGCTTGTGAACACTGAAGCTTTCTTT. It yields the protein CASSSNRLVNTEAFF.

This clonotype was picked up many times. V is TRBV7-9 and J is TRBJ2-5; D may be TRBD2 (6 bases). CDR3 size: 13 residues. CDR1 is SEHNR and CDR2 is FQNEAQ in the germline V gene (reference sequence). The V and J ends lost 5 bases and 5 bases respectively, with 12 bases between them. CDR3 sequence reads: CASSQTSVETQYF. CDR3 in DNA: TGTGCCAGCAGCCAGACTAGTGTGGAGACCCAGTACTTC.

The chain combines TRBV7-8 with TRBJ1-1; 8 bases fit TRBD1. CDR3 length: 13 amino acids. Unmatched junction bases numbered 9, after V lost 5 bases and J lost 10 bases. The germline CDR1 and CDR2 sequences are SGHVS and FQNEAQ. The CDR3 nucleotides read TGTGCCAGCAGCCCGAGGGACAGGCGGGGAGCTTTCTTT. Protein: CASSPRDRRGAFF.

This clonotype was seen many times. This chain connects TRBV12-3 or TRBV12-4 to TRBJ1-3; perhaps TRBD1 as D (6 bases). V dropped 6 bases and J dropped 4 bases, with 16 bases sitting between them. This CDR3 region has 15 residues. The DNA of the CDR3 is TGTGCCAGCAGACCGGGGGGCGGTGGAGGAAACACCATATATTTT. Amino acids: CASRPGGGGGNTIYF.

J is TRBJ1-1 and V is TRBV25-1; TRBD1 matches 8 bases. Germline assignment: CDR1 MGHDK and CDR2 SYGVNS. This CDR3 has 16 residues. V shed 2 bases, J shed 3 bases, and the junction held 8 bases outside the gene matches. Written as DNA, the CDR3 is TGTGCCAGCAGTGAAGTGGCAGGGGGCCTGGACACTGAAGCTTTCTTT. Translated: CASSEVAGGLDTEAFF.

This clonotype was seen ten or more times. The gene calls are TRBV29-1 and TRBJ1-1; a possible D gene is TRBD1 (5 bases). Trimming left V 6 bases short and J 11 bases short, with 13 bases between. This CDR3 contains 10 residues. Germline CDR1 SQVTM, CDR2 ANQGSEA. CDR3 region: CSVWGGAAFF. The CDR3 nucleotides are TGCAGCGTGTGGGGGGGAGCGGCTTTCTTT.

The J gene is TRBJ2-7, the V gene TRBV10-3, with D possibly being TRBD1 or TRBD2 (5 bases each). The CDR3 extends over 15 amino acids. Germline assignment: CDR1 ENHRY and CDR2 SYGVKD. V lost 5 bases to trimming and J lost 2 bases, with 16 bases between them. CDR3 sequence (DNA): TGTGCCATCAGTCCACGGGACGGAGTCGCCTACGAGCAGTACTTC. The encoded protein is CAISPRDGVAYEQYF.

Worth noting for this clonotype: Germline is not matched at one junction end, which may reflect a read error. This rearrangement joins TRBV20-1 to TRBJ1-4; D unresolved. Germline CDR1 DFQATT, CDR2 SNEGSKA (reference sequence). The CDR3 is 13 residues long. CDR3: CSGRFATNEKLFF. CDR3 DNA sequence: TGCAGTGGTAGATTTGCAACTAATGAAAAACTGTTTTTT.

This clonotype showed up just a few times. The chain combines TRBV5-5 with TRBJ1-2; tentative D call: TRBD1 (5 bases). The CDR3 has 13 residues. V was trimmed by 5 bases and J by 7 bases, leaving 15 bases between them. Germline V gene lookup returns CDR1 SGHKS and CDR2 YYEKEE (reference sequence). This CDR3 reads CASRGVSQSGYTF. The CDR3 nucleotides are TGTGCCAGCAGGGGGGTGTCACAGAGTGGCTACACCTTC.

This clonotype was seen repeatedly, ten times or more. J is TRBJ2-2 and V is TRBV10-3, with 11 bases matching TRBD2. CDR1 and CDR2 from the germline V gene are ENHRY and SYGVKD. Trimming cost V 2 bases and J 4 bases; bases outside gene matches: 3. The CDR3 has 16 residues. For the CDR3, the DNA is TGTGCCATCAGTGAGCCGGGACTAGCGGTCACCGGGGAGCTGTTTTTT. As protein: CAISEPGLAVTGELFF.

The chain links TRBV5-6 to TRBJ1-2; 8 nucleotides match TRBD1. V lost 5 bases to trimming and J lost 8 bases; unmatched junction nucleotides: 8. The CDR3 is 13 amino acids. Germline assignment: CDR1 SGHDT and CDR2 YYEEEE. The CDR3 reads CASRPDRVDGYTF. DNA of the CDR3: TGTGCCAGCAGACCGGACAGGGTCGACGGCTACACCTTC. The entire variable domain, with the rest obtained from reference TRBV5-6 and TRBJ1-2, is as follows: DAGVTQSPTHLIKTRGQQVTLRCSPKSGHDTVSWYQQALGQGPQFIFQYYEEEERQRGNFPDRFSGHQFPNYSSELNVNALLLGDSALYLCASRPDRVDGYTFGSGTRLTVV.

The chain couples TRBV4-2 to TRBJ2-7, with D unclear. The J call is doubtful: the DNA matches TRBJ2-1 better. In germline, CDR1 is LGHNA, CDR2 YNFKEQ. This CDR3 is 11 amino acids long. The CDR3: CASSPELGQFF. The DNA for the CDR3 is TGTGCCAGCAGCCCAGAACTTGGTCAGTTCTTC.

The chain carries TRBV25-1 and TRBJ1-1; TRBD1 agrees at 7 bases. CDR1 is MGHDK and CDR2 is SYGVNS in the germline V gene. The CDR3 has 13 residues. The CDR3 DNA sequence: TGTGCTAGAGCCAGGGGGGTGAACACTGAAGCTTTCTTT. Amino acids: CARARGVNTEAFF.

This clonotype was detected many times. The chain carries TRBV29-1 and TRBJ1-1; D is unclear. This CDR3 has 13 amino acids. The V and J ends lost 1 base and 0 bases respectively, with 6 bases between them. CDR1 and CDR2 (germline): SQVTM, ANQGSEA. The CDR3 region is CSVEGPLNTEAFF. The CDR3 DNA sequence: TGCAGCGTTGAAGGACCTCTGAACACTGAAGCTTTCTTT.

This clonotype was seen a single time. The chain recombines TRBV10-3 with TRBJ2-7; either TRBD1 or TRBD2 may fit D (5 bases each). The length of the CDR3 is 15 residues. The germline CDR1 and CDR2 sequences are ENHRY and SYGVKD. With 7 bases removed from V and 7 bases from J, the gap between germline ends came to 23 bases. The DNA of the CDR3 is TGTGCCATCACCGATTCCGGGACGGGATCTGGGGAGCAGTACTTC. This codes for CAITDSGTGSGEQYF.

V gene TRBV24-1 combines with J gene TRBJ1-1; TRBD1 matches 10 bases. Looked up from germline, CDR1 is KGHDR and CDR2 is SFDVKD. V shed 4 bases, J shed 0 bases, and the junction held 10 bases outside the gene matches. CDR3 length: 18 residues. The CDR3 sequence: CATSDQQGQGFLNTEAFF. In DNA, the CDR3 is TGTGCCACCAGTGACCAACAGGGACAGGGGTTTTTGAACACTGAAGCTTTCTTT.

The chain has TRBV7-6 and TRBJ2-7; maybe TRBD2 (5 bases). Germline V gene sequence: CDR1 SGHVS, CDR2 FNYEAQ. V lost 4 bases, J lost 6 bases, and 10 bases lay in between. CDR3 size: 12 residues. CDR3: CASSSGLAEQYF. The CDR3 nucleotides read TGTGCCAGCAGCTCTGGACTTGCCGAGCAGTACTTC. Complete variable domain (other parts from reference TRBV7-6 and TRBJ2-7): GAGVSQSPRYKVTKRGQDVALRCDPISGHVSLYWYRQALGQGPEFLTYFNYEAQQDKSGLPNDRFSAERPEGSISTLTIQRTEQRDSAMYRCASSSGLAEQYFGPGTRLTVT.

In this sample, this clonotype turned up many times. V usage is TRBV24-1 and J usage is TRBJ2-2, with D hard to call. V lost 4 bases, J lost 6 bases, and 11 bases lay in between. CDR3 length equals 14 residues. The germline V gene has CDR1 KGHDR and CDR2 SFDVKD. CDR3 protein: CATSEPIGAGELFF. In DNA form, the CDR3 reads TGTGCCACCAGTGAGCCCATTGGGGCCGGGGAGCTGTTTTTT.

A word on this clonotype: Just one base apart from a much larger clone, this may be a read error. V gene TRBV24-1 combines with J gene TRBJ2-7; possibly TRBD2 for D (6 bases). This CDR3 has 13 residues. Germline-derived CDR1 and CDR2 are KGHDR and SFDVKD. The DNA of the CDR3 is TGTGCCACCAGTGGCCCGGGACTTGGGGAGCAGTGCTTC. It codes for CATSGPGLGEQCF.

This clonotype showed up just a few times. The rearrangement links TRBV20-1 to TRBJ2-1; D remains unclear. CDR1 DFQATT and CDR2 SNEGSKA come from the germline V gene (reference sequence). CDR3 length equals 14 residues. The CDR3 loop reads CSSLRLSDYNEQFF. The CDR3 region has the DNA TGCAGCTCACTAAGGCTGTCAGATTACAATGAGCAGTTCTTC.

The CDR3 DNA reads as TGTGCCAGCAGCTCACGACTAGCTAACTATGGCTACACCTTC. Protein product: CASSSRLANYGYTF. The chain couples TRBV7-8 to TRBJ1-2; D is uncertain. Per the germline V gene, CDR1 is SGHVS and CDR2 is FQNEAQ. The CDR3 has 14 residues. V was cut by 4 bases and J by 0 bases, with 9 bases left in between.

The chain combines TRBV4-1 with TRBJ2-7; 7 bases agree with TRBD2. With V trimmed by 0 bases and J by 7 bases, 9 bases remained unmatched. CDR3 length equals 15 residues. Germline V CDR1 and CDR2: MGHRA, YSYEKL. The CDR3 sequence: CASSQESLALGEQYF. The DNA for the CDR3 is TGCGCCAGCAGCCAAGAGTCACTAGCGCTGGGGGAGCAGTACTTC.

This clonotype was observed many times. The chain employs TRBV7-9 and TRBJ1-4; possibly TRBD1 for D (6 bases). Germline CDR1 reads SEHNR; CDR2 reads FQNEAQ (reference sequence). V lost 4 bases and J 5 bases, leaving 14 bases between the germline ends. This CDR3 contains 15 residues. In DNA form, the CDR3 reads TGTGCCAGCAGCTCCCCTTCGGACAGAAATGAAAAACTGTTTTTT. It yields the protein CASSSPSDRNEKLFF.

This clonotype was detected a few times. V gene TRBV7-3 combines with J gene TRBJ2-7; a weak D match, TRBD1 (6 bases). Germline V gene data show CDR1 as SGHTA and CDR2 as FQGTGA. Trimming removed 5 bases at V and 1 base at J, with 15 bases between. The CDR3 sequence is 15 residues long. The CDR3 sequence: CASSQYQGSSYEQYF. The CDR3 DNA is TGTGCCAGCAGCCAGTATCAGGGGTCGTCCTACGAGCAGTACTTC.

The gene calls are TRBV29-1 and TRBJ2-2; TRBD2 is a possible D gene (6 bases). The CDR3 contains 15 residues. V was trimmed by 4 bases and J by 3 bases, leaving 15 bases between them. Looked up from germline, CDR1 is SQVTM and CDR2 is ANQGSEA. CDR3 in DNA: TGCAGCGTTGCTGGGACGGGAGCCCACACCGGGGAGCTGTTTTTT. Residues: CSVAGTGAHTGELFF.

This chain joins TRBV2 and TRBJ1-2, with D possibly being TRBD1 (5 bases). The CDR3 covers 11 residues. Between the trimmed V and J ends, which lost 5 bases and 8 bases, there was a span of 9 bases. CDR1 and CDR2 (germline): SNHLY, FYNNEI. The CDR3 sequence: CASSWEGGYTF. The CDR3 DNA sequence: TGTGCCAGCAGTTGGGAGGGGGGCTACACCTTC.